The rows below give T cell receptor beta chains drawn from one sample of a study of T-cell memory formation after mild COVID-19. A single record per CDR3 protein comes from TCRdb applying MiXCR to the 5' RACE reads. The sample contains 40,000 to 45,000 distinct CDR3 sequences, 8% to 10% of which appear only once. Sequencing was carried out using PBMCs or a T cell subset sorted from them (not recorded which). All receptors derive from an adult woman who had mild COVID-19 (a few samples of this study predate the infection). Cell type and time point are not known. Both conserved end residues are part of each CDR3. The D gene is left open where the match is weak. Clone sizes are given selectively: once, few, many, or a class where the clone is expanded.

size: .
J: TRBJ1-1
D: .
length: 13
V: TRBV9
CDR3: CASSAGTHTEAFF
DNA: TGTGCCAGCAGCGCCGGGACCCACACTGAAGCTTTCTTT

size: many
J: TRBJ2-1
D: TRBD1
length: 16
V: TRBV24-1
CDR3: CATSDLPGQGAGEQFF
DNA: TGTGCCACCAGTGATCTCCCGGGACAGGGGGCTGGAGAGCAGTTCTTC

size: .
J: TRBJ1-1
D: .
length: 15
V: TRBV7-9
CDR3: CASSLAGRGPTEAFF
DNA: TGTGCCAGCAGCTTAGCGGGGCGCGGGCCCACTGAAGCTTTCTTT

size: .
J: TRBJ2-7
D: .
length: 13
V: TRBV18
CDR3: CASSPSESHEQYF
DNA: TGTGCCAGCTCACCATCTGAATCCCACGAGCAGTACTTC

size: many
J: TRBJ2-7
D: TRBD1
length: 15
V: TRBV20-1
CDR3: CSARDHRGPGYEQYF
DNA: TGCAGTGCTAGGGACCACAGGGGTCCGGGGTACGAGCAGTACTTC

size: many
J: TRBJ2-2
D: .
length: 18
V: TRBV7-8
CDR3: CASSFFWNREDGTGELFF
DNA: TGTGCCAGCAGCTTTTTTTGGAACAGGGAGGACGGCACCGGGGAGCTGTTTTTT

size: few
J: TRBJ2-1
D: TRBD2
length: 16
V: TRBV6-4
CDR3: CASSPGLAGDRAGQFF
DNA: TGTGCCAGCAGTCCCGGGCTAGCGGGGGACCGCGCTGGGCAGTTCTTC

size: .
J: TRBJ2-5
D: TRBD2
length: 13
V: TRBV7-9
CDR3: CASSRGGQETQYF
DNA: TGTGCCAGCAGCCGCGGGGGCCAAGAGACCCAGTACTTC

size: few
J: TRBJ2-3
D: .
length: 17
V: TRBV7-9
CDR3: CASSLAGTGKGTDTQYF
DNA: TGTGCCAGCAGCTTAGCGGGAACAGGGAAGGGAACAGATACGCAGTATTTT

size: few
J: TRBJ2-5
D: .
length: 13
V: TRBV12-3/TRBV12-4
CDR3: CASSWGLQETQYF
DNA: TGTGCCAGCAGCTGGGGCCTCCAAGAGACCCAGTACTTC

size: few
J: TRBJ2-2
D: .
length: 15
V: TRBV2
CDR3: CASSAGVSAGGELFF
DNA: TGTGCCAGCAGCGCTGGTGTCTCAGCGGGCGGGGAGCTGTTTTTT

size: .
J: TRBJ1-5
D: .
length: 13
V: TRBV20-1
CDR3: CSATGEGNQPQHF
DNA: TGCAGTGCAACAGGTGAGGGCAATCAGCCCCAGCATTTT

size: .
J: TRBJ2-6
D: .
length: 16
V: TRBV24-1
CDR3: CATSDLGGSGANVLTF
DNA: TGTGCCACCAGTGATTTGGGGGGATCCGGGGCCAACGTCCTGACTTTC

size: few
J: TRBJ1-6
D: .
length: 15
V: TRBV4-2
CDR3: CASSQVGGGNSPLHF
DNA: TGTGCCAGCAGCCAAGTTGGGGGTGGAAATTCACCCCTCCACTTT

size: many
J: TRBJ1-2
D: .
length: 14
V: TRBV2
CDR3: CASTSGGALNGYTF
DNA: TGTGCCAGCACCTCAGGAGGGGCGCTGAATGGCTACACCTTC

size: .
J: TRBJ2-1
D: .
length: 16
V: TRBV12-3/TRBV12-4
CDR3: CASSNMRDSSYNEQFF
DNA: TGTGCCAGCAGTAACATGCGGGATAGCTCCTACAATGAGCAGTTCTTC

size: many
J: TRBJ2-4
D: .
length: 13
V: TRBV29-1
CDR3: CSVVGGPRDFQYF
DNA: TGCAGCGTTGTGGGGGGCCCGAGAGACTTTCAGTACTTC

size: many
J: TRBJ2-1
D: .
length: 16
V: TRBV3-1
CDR3: CASSQAASAPYNEQFF
DNA: TGTGCCAGCAGCCAAGCAGCTAGCGCTCCCTACAATGAGCAGTTCTTC

size: .
J: TRBJ1-1
D: TRBD1
length: 19
V: TRBV20-1
CDR3: CSAHPDPKTGGIRDTEAFF
DNA: TGCAGTGCTCATCCCGATCCGAAGACAGGGGGGATAAGGGACACTGAAGCTTTCTTT

size: few
J: TRBJ2-2
D: TRBD2
length: 19
V: TRBV3-1
CDR3: CASSQAELAGGHNTGELFF
DNA: TGTGCCAGCAGCCAAGCCGAACTAGCGGGGGGGCATAACACCGGGGAGCTGTTTTTT

size: many
J: TRBJ2-1
D: .
length: 15
V: TRBV5-5
CDR3: CASSLAVSSYNEQFF
DNA: TGTGCCAGCAGCTTGGCTGTGAGCTCCTACAATGAGCAGTTCTTC

size: few
J: TRBJ2-3
D: .
length: 13
V: TRBV7-3
CDR3: CASSQAESDTQYF
DNA: TGTGCCAGCAGCCAAGCGGAGTCAGATACGCAGTATTTT

size: many
J: TRBJ1-6
D: TRBD1
length: 15
V: TRBV12-3/TRBV12-4
CDR3: CASSLRGQGFSPLHF
DNA: TGTGCCAGCAGTTTGAGGGGACAGGGGTTTTCACCCCTCCACTTT

size: .
J: TRBJ2-3
D: .
length: 12
V: TRBV4-3
CDR3: CASSPESHTQYF
DNA: TGCGCCAGCAGCCCCGAGAGTCATACGCAGTATTTT

size: .
J: TRBJ2-7
D: TRBD2
length: 14
V: TRBV20-1
CDR3: CSAQLPSGIYEQYF
DNA: TGCAGTGCTCAGTTACCTAGCGGGATCTACGAGCAGTACTTC

size: many
J: TRBJ2-5
D: .
length: 15
V: TRBV5-6
CDR3: CASSFKQGRLETQYF
DNA: TGTGCCAGCAGCTTTAAACAGGGACGGCTCGAGACCCAGTACTTC

size: .
J: TRBJ2-1
D: TRBD1
length: 15
V: TRBV12-3/TRBV12-4
CDR3: CASSRTGGNYNEQFF
DNA: TGTGCCAGCAGTAGGACAGGGGGCAATTACAATGAGCAGTTCTTC

size: .
J: TRBJ1-5
D: .
length: 14
V: TRBV25-1
CDR3: CASSEPGNNQPQHF
DNA: TGTGCCAGCAGTGAGCCCGGGAACAATCAGCCCCAGCATTTT

size: many
J: TRBJ2-3
D: .
length: 16
V: TRBV5-1
CDR3: CASSLGPGISTDTQYF
DNA: TGCGCCAGCAGCTTGGGACCTGGGATCTCCACAGATACGCAGTATTTT

size: many
J: TRBJ2-2
D: .
length: 14
V: TRBV12-3/TRBV12-4
CDR3: CASSQGLNTGELFF
DNA: TGTGCCAGCAGTCAGGGCCTTAACACCGGGGAGCTGTTTTTT

size: many
J: TRBJ2-7
D: .
length: 13
V: TRBV7-2
CDR3: CASSPSTVREQYF
DNA: TGTGCCAGCAGCCCGTCGACCGTTCGCGAGCAGTACTTC

size: few
J: TRBJ2-1
D: TRBD2
length: 14
V: TRBV29-1
CDR3: CSVEVSGSMYEQFF
DNA: TGCAGCGTTGAGGTTAGCGGGAGTATGTATGAGCAGTTCTTC